The T cell receptor (beta chain) under discussion was sequenced for a study of T cells in localized non-small cell lung cancer. Overall study findings and caveats: Uninvolved nearby lung showed the greatest T cell clonality, exceeding that found in tumor.

Germline V lookup: CDR1 SEHNR, CDR2 FQNEAQ (reference sequence). The CDR3 loop spans 13 amino acids. V was clipped by 5 bases and J by 3 bases, with 11 bases between them. Points on this clone: Its cognate antigen is unknown.

Sequenced by immunoSEQ multiplex PCR; TCRdb stores in-frame clones only, minus some. This table has 35,000 to 45,000 clones, more than 65% appearing once. This clonotype was obtained from a male donor aged 60 or over with stage III squamous cell lung carcinoma. V usage is TRBV7-9 and J usage is TRBJ2-7; D call uncertain. Specimen: peripheral blood, collected before any cancer treatment. The CDR3 DNA reads TGTGCCAGCAGCCCGGGCCCCAACTACGAGCAGTACTTC. It translates to CASSPGPNYEQYF.